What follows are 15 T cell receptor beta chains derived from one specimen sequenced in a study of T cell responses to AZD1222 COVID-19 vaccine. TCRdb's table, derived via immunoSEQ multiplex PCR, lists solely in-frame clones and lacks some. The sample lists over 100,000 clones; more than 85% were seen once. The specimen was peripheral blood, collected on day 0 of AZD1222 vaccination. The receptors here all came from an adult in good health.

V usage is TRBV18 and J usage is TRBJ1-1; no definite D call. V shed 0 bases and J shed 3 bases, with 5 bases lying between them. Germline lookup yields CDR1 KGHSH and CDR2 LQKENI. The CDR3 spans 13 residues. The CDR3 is CASSPPGYTEAFF. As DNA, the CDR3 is TGTGCCAGCTCACCACCGGGGTACACTGAAGCTTTCTTT.

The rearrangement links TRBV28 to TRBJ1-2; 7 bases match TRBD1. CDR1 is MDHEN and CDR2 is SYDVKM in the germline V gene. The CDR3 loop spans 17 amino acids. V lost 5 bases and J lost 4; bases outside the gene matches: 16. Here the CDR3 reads CASSPRGVDRPRYGYTF. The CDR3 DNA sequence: TGTGCCAGCAGTCCCCGTGGGGTGGACAGGCCCCGCTATGGCTACACCTTC.

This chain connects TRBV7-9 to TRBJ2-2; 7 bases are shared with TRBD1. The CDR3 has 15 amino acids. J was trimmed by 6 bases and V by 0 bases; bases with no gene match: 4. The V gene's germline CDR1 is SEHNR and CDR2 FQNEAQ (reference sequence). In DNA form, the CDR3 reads TGTGCCAGCAGCTTAGCGCGCGGACAGGCCGGGGAGCTGTTTTTT. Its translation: CASSLARGQAGELFF.

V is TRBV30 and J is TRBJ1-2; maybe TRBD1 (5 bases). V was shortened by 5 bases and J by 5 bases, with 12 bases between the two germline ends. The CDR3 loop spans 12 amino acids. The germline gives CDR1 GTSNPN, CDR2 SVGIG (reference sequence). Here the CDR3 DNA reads TGTGCCTGGTTTACGGGGCTTTATGGCTACACCTTC. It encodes CAWFTGLYGYTF.

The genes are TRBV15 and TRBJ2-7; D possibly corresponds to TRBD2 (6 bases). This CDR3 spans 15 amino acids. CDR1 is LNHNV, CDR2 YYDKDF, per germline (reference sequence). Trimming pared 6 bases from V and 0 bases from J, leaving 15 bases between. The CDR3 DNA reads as TGTGCCACCAGTCTCGGGGAGGCGATCTCCTACGAGCAGTACTTC. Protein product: CATSLGEAISYEQYF.

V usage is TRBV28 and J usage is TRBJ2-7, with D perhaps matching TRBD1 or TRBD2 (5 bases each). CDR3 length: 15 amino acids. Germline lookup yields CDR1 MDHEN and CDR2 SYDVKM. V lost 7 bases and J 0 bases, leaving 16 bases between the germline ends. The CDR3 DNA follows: TGTGCCAGCATTTCTTATGGGGGTAGCTCCTACGAGCAGTACTTC. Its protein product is CASISYGGSSYEQYF. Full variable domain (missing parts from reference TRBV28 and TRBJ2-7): DVKVTQSSRYLVKRTGEKVFLECVQDMDHENMFWYRQDPGLGLRLIYFSYDVKMKEKGDIPEGYSVSREKKERFSLILESASTNQTSMYLCASISYGGSSYEQYFGPGTRLTVT.

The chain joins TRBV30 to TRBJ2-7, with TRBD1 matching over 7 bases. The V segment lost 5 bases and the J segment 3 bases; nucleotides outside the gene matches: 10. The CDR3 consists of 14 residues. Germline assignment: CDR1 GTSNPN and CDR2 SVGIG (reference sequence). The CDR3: CAWEGTVTNYEQYF. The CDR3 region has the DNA TGTGCCTGGGAGGGGACAGTCACCAACTACGAGCAGTACTTC.

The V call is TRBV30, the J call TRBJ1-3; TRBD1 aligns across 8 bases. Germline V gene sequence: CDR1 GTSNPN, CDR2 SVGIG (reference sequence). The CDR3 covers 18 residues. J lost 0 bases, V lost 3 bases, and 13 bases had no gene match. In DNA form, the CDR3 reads TGTGCCTGGAGCCGGACAGGGCTAACCATGCTCTCTGGAAACACCATATATTTT. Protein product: CAWSRTGLTMLSGNTIYF.

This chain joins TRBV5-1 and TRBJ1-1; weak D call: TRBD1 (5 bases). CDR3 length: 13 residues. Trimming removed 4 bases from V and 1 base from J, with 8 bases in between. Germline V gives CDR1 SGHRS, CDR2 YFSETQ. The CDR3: CASSRQGNTEAFF. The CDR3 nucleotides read TGCGCCAGCAGCCGGCAGGGGAACACTGAAGCTTTCTTT.

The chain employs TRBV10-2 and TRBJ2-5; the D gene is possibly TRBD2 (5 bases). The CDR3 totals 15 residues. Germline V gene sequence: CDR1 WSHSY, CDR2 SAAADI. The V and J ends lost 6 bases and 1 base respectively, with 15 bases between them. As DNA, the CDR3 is TGCGCCAGCAGACCCGGACTCTTTCCCCAAGAGACCCAGTACTTC. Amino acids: CASRPGLFPQETQYF.

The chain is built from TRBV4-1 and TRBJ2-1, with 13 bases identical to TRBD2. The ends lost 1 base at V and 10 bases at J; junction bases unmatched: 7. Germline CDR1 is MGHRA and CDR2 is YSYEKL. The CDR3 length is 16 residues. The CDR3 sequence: CASSQGGLAGAGEQFF. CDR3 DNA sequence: TGCGCCAGCAGCCAAGGCGGACTAGCGGGAGCTGGGGAGCAGTTCTTC.

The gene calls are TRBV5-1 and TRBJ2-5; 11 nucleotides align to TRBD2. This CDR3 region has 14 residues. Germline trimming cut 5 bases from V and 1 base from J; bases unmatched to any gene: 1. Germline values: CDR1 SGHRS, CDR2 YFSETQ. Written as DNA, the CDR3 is TGCGCCAGCAGGCTAGCGGGAGGCCAAGAGACCCAGTACTTC. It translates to CASRLAGGQETQYF. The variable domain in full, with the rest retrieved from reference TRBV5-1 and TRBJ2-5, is KAGVTQTPRYLIKTRGQQVTLSCSPISGHRSVSWYQQTPGQGLQFLFEYFSETQRNKGNFPGRFSGRQFSNSRSEMNVSTLELGDSALYLCASRLAGGQETQYFGPGTRLLVL.

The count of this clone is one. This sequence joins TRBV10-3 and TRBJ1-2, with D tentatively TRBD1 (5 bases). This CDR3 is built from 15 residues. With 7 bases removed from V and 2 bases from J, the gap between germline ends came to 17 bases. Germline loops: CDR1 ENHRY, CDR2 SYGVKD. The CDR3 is CAIKGGPGPNYGYTF. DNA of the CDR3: TGTGCCATCAAGGGTGGGCCAGGGCCGAACTATGGCTACACCTTC.

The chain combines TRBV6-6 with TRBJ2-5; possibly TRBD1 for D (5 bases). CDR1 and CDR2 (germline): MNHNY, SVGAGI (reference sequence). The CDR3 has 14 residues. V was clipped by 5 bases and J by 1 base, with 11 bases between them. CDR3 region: CASSSRVPQETQYF. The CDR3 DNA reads TGTGCCAGCAGTAGCAGGGTCCCCCAAGAGACCCAGTACTTC.

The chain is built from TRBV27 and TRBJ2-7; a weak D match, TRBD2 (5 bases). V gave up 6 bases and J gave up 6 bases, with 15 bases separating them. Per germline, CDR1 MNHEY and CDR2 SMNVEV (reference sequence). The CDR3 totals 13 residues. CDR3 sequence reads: CASRRSEEGEQYF. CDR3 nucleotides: TGTGCCAGCAGGCGGAGTGAAGAGGGCGAGCAGTACTTC.